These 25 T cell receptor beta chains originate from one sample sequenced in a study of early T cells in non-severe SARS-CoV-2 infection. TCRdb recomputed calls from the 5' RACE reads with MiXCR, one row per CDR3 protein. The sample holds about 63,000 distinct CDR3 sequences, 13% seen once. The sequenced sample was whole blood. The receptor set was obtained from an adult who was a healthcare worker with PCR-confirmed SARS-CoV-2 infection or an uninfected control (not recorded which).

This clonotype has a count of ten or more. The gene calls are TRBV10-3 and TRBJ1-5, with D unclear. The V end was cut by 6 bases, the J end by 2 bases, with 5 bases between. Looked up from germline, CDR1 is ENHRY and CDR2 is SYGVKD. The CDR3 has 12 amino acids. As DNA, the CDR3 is TGTGCCATCAGCGTGGGCAATCAGCCCCAGCATTTT. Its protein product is CAISVGNQPQHF.

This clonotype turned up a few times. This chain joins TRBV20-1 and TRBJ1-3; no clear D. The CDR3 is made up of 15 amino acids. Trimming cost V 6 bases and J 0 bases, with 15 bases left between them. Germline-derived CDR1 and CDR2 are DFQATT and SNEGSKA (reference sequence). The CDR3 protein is CSAGRGLTSGNTIYF. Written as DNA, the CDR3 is TGCAGTGCGGGTAGAGGACTCACCTCTGGAAACACCATATATTTT.

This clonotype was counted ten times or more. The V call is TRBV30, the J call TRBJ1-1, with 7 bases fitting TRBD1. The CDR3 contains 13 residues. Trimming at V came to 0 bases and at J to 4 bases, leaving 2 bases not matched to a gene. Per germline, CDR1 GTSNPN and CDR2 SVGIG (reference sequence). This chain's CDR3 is CAWSVEGATEAFF. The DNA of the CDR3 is TGTGCCTGGAGTGTTGAGGGGGCCACTGAAGCTTTCTTT.

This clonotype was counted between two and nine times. The CDR3 region is CASSFPTPTDTQYF. The CDR3 coding sequence is TGCGCCAGCAGCTTTCCAACCCCCACAGATACGCAGTATTTT. V and J are TRBV5-1 and TRBJ2-3, with no clear D. Germline CDR1 and CDR2: SGHRS and YFSETQ. This CDR3 comprises 14 residues. Trimming pared 2 bases from V and 2 bases from J, leaving 9 bases between.

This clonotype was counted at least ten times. CDR3 sequence: CASSFTGGTYNEQFF. For the CDR3, the DNA is TGTGCCAGCAGCTTTACAGGGGGGACCTACAATGAGCAGTTCTTC. The chain has TRBV5-8 and TRBJ2-1, with TRBD1 matching 8 bases. Trimming took 2 bases from V and 2 from J; bases not matched to a gene: 3. The CDR3 sequence is 15 residues long. Per the germline V gene, CDR1 is SGHTS and CDR2 is YDEGEE.

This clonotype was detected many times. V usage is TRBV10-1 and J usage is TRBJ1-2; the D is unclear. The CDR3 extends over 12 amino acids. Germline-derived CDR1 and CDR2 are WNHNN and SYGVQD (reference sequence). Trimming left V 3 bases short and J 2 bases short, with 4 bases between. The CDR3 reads CASSDRNYGYTF. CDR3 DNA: TGCGCCAGCAGTGACAGAAACTATGGCTACACCTTC.

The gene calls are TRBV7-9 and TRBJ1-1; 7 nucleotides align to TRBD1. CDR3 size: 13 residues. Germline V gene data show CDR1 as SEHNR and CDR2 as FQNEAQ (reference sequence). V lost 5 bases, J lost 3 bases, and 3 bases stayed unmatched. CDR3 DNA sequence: TGTGCCAGCAGCGAAACAGGGGACACTGAAGCTTTCTTT. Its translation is CASSETGDTEAFF.

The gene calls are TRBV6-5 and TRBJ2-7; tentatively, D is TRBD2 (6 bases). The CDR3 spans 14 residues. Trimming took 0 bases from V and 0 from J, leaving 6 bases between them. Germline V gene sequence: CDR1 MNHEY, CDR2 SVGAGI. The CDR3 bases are TGTGCCAGCAGTTACTCGGGGGGCTCCTACGAGCAGTACTTC. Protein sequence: CASSYSGGSYEQYF.

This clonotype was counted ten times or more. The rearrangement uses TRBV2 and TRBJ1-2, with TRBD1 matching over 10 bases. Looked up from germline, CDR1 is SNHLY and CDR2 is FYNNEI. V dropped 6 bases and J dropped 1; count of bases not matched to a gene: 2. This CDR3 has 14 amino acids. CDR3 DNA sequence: TGTGCCAGCAGAAGGGACAGGGGTAACTATGGCTACACCTTC. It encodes CASRRDRGNYGYTF.

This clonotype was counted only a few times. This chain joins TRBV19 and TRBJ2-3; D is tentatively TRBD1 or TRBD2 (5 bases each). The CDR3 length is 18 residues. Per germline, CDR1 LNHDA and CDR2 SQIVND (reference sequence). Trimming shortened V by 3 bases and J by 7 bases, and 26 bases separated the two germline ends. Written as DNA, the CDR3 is TGTGCCAGTAGTATCCCTCGGGGCAGAACGGGGACCTCCCATACGCAGTATTTT. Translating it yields CASSIPRGRTGTSHTQYF.

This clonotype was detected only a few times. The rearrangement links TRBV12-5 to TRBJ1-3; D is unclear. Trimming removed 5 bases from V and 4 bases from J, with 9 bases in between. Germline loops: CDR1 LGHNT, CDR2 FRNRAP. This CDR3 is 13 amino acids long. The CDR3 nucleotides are TGTGCTAGTGGTCCGGGCCTCGGAAACACCATATATTTT. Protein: CASGPGLGNTIYF.

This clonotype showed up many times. This CDR3 reads CASSLAGGGLETQYF. CDR3 bases: TGTGCCAGCAGCTTAGCCGGGGGGGGCCTGGAGACCCAGTACTTC. The J gene is TRBJ2-5, the V gene TRBV7-9, with TRBD2 identical over 8 bases. The J segment lost 5 bases and the V segment lost 0 bases, leaving 5 bases of the junction unmatched. This CDR3 has 15 residues. Germline lookup yields CDR1 SEHNR and CDR2 FQNEAQ (reference sequence).

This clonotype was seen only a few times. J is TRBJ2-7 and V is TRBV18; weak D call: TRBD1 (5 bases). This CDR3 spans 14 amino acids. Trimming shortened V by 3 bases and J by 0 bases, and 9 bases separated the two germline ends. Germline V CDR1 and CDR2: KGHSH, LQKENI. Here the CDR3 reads CASSPGLSSYEQYF. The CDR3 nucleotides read TGTGCCAGCTCACCGGGGCTGAGCTCCTACGAGCAGTACTTC. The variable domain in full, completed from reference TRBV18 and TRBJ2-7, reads NAGVMQNPRHLVRRRGQEARLRCSPMKGHSHVYWYRQLPEEGLKFMVYLQKENIIDESGMPKERFSAEFPKEGPSILRIQQVVRGDSAAYFCASSPGLSSYEQYFGPGTRLTVT.

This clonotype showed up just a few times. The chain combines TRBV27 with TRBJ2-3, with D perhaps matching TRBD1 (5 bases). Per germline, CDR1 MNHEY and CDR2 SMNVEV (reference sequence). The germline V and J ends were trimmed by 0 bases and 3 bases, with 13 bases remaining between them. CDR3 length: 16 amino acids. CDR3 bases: TGTGCCAGCAGTTTATCAGGGGCCAACCCAACAGATACGCAGTATTTT. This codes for CASSLSGANPTDTQYF.

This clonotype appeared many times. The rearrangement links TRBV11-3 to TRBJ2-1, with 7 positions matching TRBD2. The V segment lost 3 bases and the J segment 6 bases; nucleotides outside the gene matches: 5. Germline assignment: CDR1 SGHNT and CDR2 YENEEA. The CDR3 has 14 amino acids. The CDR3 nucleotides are TGTGCCAGCAGCTTCCGCAGCGGGGTCAATGAGCAGTTCTTC. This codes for CASSFRSGVNEQFF.

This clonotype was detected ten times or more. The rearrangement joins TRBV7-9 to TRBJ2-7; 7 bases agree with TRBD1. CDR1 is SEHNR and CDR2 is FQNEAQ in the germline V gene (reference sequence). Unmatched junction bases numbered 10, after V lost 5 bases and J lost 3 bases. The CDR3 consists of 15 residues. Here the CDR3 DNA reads TGTGCCAGCAGCCCCCCCGGACAGGTGAACTACGAGCAGTACTTC. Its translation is CASSPPGQVNYEQYF.

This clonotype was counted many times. The CDR3 is CASSQGGGYNEQFF. The CDR3 DNA reads as TGTGCCAGCAGCCAAGGGGGAGGGTACAATGAGCAGTTCTTC. The chain recombines TRBV4-2 with TRBJ2-1, with 7 bases that match TRBD2. The ends lost 1 base at V and 4 bases at J; junction bases unmatched: 1. Looked up from germline, CDR1 is LGHNA and CDR2 is YNFKEQ. This CDR3 comprises 14 residues.

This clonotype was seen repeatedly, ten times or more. CDR3 residues: CASTRMGADTQYF. CDR3 nucleotide sequence: TGTGCCAGCACCCGAATGGGGGCGGATACGCAGTATTTT. V gene TRBV2 combines with J gene TRBJ2-3; tentative D call: TRBD1 (6 bases). The germline gives CDR1 SNHLY, CDR2 FYNNEI. Trimming took 7 bases from V and 6 from J, leaving 14 bases between them. The CDR3 is 13 amino acids.

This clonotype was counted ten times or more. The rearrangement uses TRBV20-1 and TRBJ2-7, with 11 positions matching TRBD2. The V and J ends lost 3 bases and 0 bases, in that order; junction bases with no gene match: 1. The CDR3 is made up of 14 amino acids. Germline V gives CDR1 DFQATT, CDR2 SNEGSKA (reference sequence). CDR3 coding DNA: TGCAGTGCTAGGACTAGCGGGAACTCCTACGAGCAGTACTTC. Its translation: CSARTSGNSYEQYF.

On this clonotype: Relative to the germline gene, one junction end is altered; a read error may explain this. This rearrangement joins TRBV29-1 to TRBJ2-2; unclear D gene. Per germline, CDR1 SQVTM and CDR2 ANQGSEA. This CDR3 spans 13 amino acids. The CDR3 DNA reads TGCAGCGTTGGGAGTAGGAACCCCGGGGAGCTGTTTTTT. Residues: CSVGSRNPGELFF.

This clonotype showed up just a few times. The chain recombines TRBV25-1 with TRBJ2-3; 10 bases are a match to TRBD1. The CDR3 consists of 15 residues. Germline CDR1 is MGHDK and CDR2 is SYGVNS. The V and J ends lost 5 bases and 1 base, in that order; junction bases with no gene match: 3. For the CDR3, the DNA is TGTGCCAGCAGTTGGGGGACAGGGGGCACAGATACGCAGTATTTT. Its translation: CASSWGTGGTDTQYF.

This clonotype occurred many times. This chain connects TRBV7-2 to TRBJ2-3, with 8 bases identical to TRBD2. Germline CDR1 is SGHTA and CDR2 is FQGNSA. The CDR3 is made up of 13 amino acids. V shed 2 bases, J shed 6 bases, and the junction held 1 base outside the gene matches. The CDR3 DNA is TGTGCCAGCAGCTTATTAGCGGGGGATACGCAGTATTTT. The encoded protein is CASSLLAGDTQYF. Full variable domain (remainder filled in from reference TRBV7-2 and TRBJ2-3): GAGVSQSPSNKVTEKGKDVELRCDPISGHTALYWYRQSLGQGLEFLIYFQGNSAPDKSGLPSDRFSAERTGGSVSTLTIQRTQQEDSAVYLCASSLLAGDTQYFGPGTRLTVL.

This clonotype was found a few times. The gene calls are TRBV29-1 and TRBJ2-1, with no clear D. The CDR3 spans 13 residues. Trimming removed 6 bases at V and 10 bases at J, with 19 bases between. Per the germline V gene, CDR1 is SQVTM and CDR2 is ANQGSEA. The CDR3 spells CSVDGRPRSEQFF. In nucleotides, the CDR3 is TGCAGCGTAGACGGACGCCCCCGGAGCGAGCAGTTCTTC.

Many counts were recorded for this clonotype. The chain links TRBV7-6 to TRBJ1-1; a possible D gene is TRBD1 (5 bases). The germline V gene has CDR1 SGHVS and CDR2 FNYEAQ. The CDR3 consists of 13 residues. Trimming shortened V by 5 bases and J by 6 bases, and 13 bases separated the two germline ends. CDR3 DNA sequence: TGTGCCAGCAGCCCGCCCGGGGGGGCTGAAGCTTTCTTT. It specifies CASSPPGGAEAFF.

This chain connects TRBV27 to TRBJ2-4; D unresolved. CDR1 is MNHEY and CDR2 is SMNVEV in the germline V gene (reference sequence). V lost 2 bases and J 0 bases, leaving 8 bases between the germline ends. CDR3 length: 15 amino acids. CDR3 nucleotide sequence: TGTGCCAGCAGTTTAGCCGGGCTAGCCAAAAACATTCAGTACTTC. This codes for CASSLAGLAKNIQYF.